These 2 T cell receptor beta chains came from one sample sequenced in a study of CD8 T cell repertoires and HIV-1 epitope variants. These receptors' antigens are unknown. Method: immunoSEQ multiplex PCR; TCRdb's copy keeps in-frame clones and lacks some. The sample consists of several thousand clones, about two thirds of them appearing once. What was sequenced was cultured CD8+ T cells derived from PBMCs. Source of these receptors: a male donor with HIV.

This clone was seen just once. J is TRBJ1-5 and V is TRBV7-6; 8 bases align to TRBD1. The CDR3 extends over 15 amino acids. V lost 5 bases and J lost 3; bases outside the gene matches: 6. Germline V gene sequence: CDR1 SGHVS, CDR2 FNYEAQ. CDR3 protein: CASSPGQGPNQPQHF. The DNA of the CDR3 is TGTGCCAGCAGCCCCGGACAGGGACCCAATCAGCCCCAGCATTTT.

V gene TRBV28 combines with J gene TRBJ1-4; 7 nucleotides match TRBD1. Germline-derived CDR1 and CDR2 are MDHEN and SYDVKM. This CDR3 has 16 amino acids. After removal of 4 bases from V and 2 bases from J, the junction contained 7 bases not matched to a gene. DNA for the CDR3: TGTGCCAGCAGTTCCCCGACAGGGTTGACTAATGAAAAACTGTTTTTT. Amino acid sequence: CASSSPTGLTNEKLFF.